The clone carrying this T cell receptor beta chain was seen just once. The antigen is not known. CD4+ cell separation produced CD45RA+ naive and CD45RA-negative memory subsets. The data were produced by immunoSEQ multiplex PCR, yet TCRdb's version contains in-frame clones alone and is incomplete. The data show roughly 330,000 clones, approximately 79% seen once. The CDR3 covers 14 residues. Trimming removed 6 bases from V and 2 bases from J, with 17 bases in between. Germline V lookup: CDR1 SQVTM, CDR2 ANQGSEA. The sample belongs to a study of shared clonotypes between healthy human individuals. Overall study context: Each donor contributed plates that comprised three CD4 naive, three CD4 memory, two CD8 naive and one CD8 memory.

Overall study findings and caveats: Researchers sampled only blood; tissue repertoires likely differ.

Sequencing was carried out using memory CD4+ T cells sorted from blood. Subset noted: CD45RA-negative fraction. The sequence came from a man under 40 in good health. The V call is TRBV29-1, the J call TRBJ2-7; TRBD2 is a possible D gene (6 bases). CDR3 in amino acids: CSVVPAEGTYEQYF. In DNA form, the CDR3 reads TGCAGCGTCGTCCCGGCGGAGGGGACCTACGAGCAGTACTTC.